The 8 T cell receptor beta chains given below trace back to one sample, sequenced in a study of OX40 agonist ivuxolimab in advanced cancers. TCRdb's table, derived via immunoSEQ multiplex PCR, lists solely in-frame clones and lacks some. The sample yields approximately 77,000 clones, approximately 85% seen once. The sequencing here drew on CD4+ or CD8+ T cells sorted from blood, taken in a trial of the OX40 agonist ivuxolimab. These receptor sequences come from an adult with an advanced solid tumor such as melanoma, head and neck, liver or kidney cancer.

The genes are TRBV2 and TRBJ2-1; TRBD2 matches at 11 bases. Trimming cost V 6 bases and J 8 bases; bases outside gene matches: 9. The CDR3 length is 15 residues. Per the germline V gene, CDR1 is SNHLY and CDR2 is FYNNEI. CDR3 sequence reads: CASRQFSGREHEQFF. Written as DNA, the CDR3 is TGTGCCAGCAGACAATTTAGCGGGAGGGAACATGAGCAGTTCTTC.

J is TRBJ1-4 and V is TRBV7-8; D remains ambiguous. Germline CDR1 reads SGHVS; CDR2 reads FQNEAQ. V dropped 7 bases and J dropped 4 bases, with 16 bases sitting between them. The CDR3 loop spans 15 amino acids. CDR3 sequence reads: CASTLGWADNEKLFF. Here the CDR3 DNA reads TGTGCCAGCACATTGGGTTGGGCAGATAATGAAAAACTGTTTTTT.

The chain uses TRBV6-5 and TRBJ1-1, with a weak D call TRBD1 (6 bases). There are 12 residues in the CDR3. CDR1 is MNHEY and CDR2 is SVGAGI in the germline V gene. Deletions cut 6 bases from V and 5 bases from J, with 10 bases between. The CDR3 loop is CASRRTGTEAFF. CDR3 bases: TGTGCCAGCAGACGCACAGGGACTGAAGCTTTCTTT.

The genes are TRBV27 and TRBJ2-5; D not certain. V was trimmed by 8 bases and J by 5 bases, leaving 27 bases between them. CDR1 and CDR2 from the germline V gene are MNHEY and SMNVEV (reference sequence). This CDR3 is 17 amino acids long. CDR3 DNA sequence: TGTGCCAGCGCATCGACGTTCGTGGCGGTCAGATGGGAGACCCAGTACTTC. Translated, it gives CASASTFVAVRWETQYF.

This clone has only one observation. The chain has TRBV4-1 and TRBJ1-2; D gene ambiguous. V was clipped by 0 bases and J by 7 bases, with 9 bases between them. This CDR3 is built from 13 residues. The germline gives CDR1 MGHRA, CDR2 YSYEKL. DNA of the CDR3: TGCGCCAGCAGCCAAGAGGTCCAGCTTGGCTACACCTTC. As protein: CASSQEVQLGYTF.

Here the CDR3 DNA reads TGTGCCAGCAGGCGGATACAGGTTTTGACGGGAGAGCAGTACTTC. Its translation is CASRRIQVLTGEQYF. The rearrangement uses TRBV2 and TRBJ2-7; D possibly matches TRBD1 or TRBD2 (5 bases each). The CDR3 spans 15 residues. V was shortened by 6 bases and J by 7 bases, with 22 bases between the two germline ends. The germline gives CDR1 SNHLY, CDR2 FYNNEI.

This clone appeared once. The chain employs TRBV11-1 and TRBJ1-2, with D possibly matching TRBD1 (5 bases). Germline lookup yields CDR1 SGHAT and CDR2 FQDESV (reference sequence). The V and J ends lost 1 base and 2 bases respectively, with 8 bases between them. The CDR3 length is 14 residues. The CDR3 reads CASSLERQNYGYTF. CDR3 DNA sequence: TGTGCCAGCAGCTTAGAACGACAGAACTATGGCTACACCTTC.

V is TRBV5-5 and J is TRBJ2-7, with D possibly being TRBD1 or TRBD2 (5 bases each). Germline CDR1 SGHKS, CDR2 YYEKEE (reference sequence). Trimming pared 2 bases from V and 7 bases from J, leaving 22 bases between. The length of the CDR3 is 16 residues. The CDR3 spells CASSFRSGTSFGEQYF. DNA for the CDR3: TGTGCCAGCAGCTTCCGTTCCGGGACCTCGTTCGGGGAGCAGTACTTC. Drawing the rest from reference TRBV5-5 and TRBJ2-7, the complete variable domain is DAGVTQSPTHLIKTRGQQVTLRCSPISGHKSVSWYQQVLGQGPQFIFQYYEKEERGRGNFPDRFSARQFPNYSSELNVNALLLGDSALYLCASSFRSGTSFGEQYFGPGTRLTVT.